This TCR beta chain was sequenced during a study of CD8 T cells in ankylosing spondylitis. Overall study findings and caveats: Reportedly, disease-linked clones are significantly enriched in ankylosing spondylitis patients' matched synovial fluid. There was a TCR beta motif, made of eight highly homologous variants, that appeared characteristic of ankylosing spondylitis blood. Disease-linked clones displayed a CD8+ phenotype and appeared relatively rarely in peripheral blood.

As regards this clonotype: The target antigen is unknown.

CDR1 is MNHNY, CDR2 SVGAGI, per germline (reference sequence). CDR3 length: 12 residues. Trimming removed 8 bases at V and 2 bases at J, with 9 bases between. As the method for making TCR beta libraries, quantitative 5'-RACE with molecular barcodes was used. A single record per CDR3 protein comes from TCRdb applying MiXCR to the 5' RACE reads. The table lists 230,000 or so distinct CDR3 sequences, 24% of them singletons. The V gene is TRBV6-6, the J gene TRBJ2-5; D possibly corresponds to TRBD1 (5 bases). The source of this sequence is a male donor with ankylosing spondylitis or in good health (not recorded which). Sequencing input: blood, either unsorted or a sorted T cell fraction (not recorded which). The CDR3 DNA reads as TGTGCCAGCGGGTACAGGCAAGAGACCCAGTACTTC. Protein sequence: CASGYRQETQYF.